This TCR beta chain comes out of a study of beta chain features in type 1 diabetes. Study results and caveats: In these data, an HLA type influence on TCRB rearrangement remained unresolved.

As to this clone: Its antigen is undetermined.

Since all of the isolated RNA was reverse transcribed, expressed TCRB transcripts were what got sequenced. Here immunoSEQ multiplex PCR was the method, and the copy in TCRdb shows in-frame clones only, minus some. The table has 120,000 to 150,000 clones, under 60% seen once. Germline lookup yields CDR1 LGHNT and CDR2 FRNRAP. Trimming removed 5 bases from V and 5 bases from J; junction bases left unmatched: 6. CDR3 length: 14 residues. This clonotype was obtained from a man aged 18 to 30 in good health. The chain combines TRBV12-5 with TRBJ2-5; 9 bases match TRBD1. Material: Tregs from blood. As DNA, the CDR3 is TGTGCTAGTGGTATCGGGACAGGGACGGAGACCCAGTACTTC. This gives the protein CASGIGTGTETQYF.